The clone carrying this T cell receptor beta chain has a handful of counts. V lost 4 bases to trimming and J lost 0 bases, with 15 bases between them. The CDR3 is made up of 15 amino acids. The germline V gene has CDR1 SQVTM and CDR2 ANQGSEA. Participants had their cohort set by participant-reported clinical history. In the study's own analysis: Nucleated cell number was recorded as an estimate derived from reference gene primer amplification. Repertoires were generated with immunoSEQ multiplex PCR, while TCRdb's copy carries only in-frame clones and drops some. The V and J calls and clone size are taken from that table; D and trimming were inferred from the DNA. This table has approximately 240,000 clones, around nine tenths appearing once. This record belongs to a study of blood T cell repertoires in COVID-19. Study-wide background: Sites in the United States, Italy and Spain provided acute and convalescent COVID-19 samples.

The clonotype originates from a woman between 18 and 29 years old who had recovered from COVID-19. The chain uses TRBV29-1 and TRBJ1-2; D is ambiguous. The specimen sequenced was PBMCs or T cells enriched from blood (not recorded which). The CDR3 DNA sequence: TGCAGCGTTGCACCAGCGGGAATAGCTAACTATGGCTACACCTTC. This sequence encodes CSVAPAGIANYGYTF.